This T cell receptor (beta chain) was retrieved from a study of T cells in Graves' hyperthyroidism and ophthalmopathy. V lost 4 bases to trimming and J lost 8 bases; unmatched junction nucleotides: 16. Germline CDR1 is MRHNA and CDR2 is SNTAGT. The CDR3 has 16 amino acids. Study results and caveats: The blood repertoire included most of the expanded thyroid clonotypes above 0.001. The model anticipated ophthalmopathy a median about six months pre-onset.

RNA transcripts yielded amplified TCR beta CDR3 regions. Initially, a first-round RT-PCR of the TCR CDR3 employed the HTBI primer set. TCRdb ran MiXCR on the multiplex PCR reads and lists one entry per CDR3 protein. The sample carries about 520,000 distinct CDR3 sequences, around 24% recorded once. This clonotype has ten or more counts. What it recognizes is unknown. Uncontrolled infection, other autoimmune disease, pregnancy or lactation led to exclusion. The sample comprised blood. The TCR originated in a woman in her twenties or thirties with Graves' ophthalmopathy. The chain links TRBV6-4 to TRBJ1-2; TRBD1 agrees at 7 bases. The CDR3 DNA reads TGTGCCAGCAGTGGAAGGGACAGCTCCTGGAGTTTGGGCTACACCTTC. Residues: CASSGRDSSWSLGYTF.